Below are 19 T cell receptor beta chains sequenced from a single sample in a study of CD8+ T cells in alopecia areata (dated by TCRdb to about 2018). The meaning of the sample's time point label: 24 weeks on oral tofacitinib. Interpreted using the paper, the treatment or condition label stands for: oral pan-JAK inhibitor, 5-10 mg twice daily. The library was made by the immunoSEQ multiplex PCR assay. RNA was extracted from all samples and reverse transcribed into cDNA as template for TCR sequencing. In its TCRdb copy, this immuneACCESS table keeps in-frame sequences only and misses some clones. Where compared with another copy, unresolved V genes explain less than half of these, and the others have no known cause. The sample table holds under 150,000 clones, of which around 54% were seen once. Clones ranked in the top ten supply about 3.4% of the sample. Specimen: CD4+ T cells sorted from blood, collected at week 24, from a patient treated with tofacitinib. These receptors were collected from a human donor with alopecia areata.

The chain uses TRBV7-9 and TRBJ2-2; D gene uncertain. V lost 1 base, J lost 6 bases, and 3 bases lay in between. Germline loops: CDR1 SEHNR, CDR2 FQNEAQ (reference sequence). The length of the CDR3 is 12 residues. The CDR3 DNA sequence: TGTGCCAGCAGCTTAGGGGCCGGGGAGCTGTTTTTT. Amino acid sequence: CASSLGAGELFF.

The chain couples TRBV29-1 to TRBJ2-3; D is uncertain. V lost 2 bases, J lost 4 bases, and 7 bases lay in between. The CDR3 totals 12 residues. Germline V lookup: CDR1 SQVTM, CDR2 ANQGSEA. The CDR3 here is CSVESQSDTQYF. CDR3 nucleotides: TGCAGCGTTGAATCGCAATCAGATACGCAGTATTTT.

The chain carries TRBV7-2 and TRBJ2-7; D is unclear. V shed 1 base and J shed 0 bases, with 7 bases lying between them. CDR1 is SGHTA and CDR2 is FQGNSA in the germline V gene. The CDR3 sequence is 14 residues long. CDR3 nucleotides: TGTGCCAGCAGCTTAGGGGTCCACTCCTACGAGCAGTACTTC. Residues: CASSLGVHSYEQYF.

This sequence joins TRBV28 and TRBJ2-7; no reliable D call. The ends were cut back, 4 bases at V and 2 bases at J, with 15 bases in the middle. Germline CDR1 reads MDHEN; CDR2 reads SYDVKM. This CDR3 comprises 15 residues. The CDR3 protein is CASSSPSTAAYEQYF. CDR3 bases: TGTGCCAGCAGTTCGCCGTCCACTGCCGCCTACGAGCAGTACTTC. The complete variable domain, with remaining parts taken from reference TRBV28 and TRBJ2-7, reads DVKVTQSSRYLVKRTGEKVFLECVQDMDHENMFWYRQDPGLGLRLIYFSYDVKMKEKGDIPEGYSVSREKKERFSLILESASTNQTSMYLCASSSPSTAAYEQYFGPGTRLTVT.

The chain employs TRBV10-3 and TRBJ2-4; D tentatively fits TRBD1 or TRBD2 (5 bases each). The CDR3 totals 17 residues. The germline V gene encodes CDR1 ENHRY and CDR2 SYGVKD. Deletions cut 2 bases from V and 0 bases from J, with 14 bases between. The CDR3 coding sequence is TGTGCCATCAGTGAGAACCAGGGAGAAATAGCCAAAAACATTCAGTACTTC. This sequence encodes CAISENQGEIAKNIQYF.

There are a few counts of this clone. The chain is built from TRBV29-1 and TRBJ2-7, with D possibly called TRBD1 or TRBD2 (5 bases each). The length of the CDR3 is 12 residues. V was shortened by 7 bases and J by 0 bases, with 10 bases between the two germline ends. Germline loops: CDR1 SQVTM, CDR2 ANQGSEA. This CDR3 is CSGGFYSYEQYF. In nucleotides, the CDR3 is TGCAGCGGGGGGTTTTACTCCTACGAGCAGTACTTC.

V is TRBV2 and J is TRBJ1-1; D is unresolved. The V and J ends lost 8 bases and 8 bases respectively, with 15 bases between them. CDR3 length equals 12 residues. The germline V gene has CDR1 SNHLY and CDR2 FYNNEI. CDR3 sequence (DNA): TGTGCCAGCTCTGTCGTGTCGACAGAAGCTTTCTTT. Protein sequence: CASSVVSTEAFF.

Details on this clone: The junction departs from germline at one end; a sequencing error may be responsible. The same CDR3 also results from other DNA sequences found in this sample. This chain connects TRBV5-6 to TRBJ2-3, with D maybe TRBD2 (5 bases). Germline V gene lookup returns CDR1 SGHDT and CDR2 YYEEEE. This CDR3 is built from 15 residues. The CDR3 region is CASSLGPSSTDTQYF. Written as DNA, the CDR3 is TGTGCCAGCAGCTTGGGACCTTCTAGCACAGATACGCAGTACTTT.

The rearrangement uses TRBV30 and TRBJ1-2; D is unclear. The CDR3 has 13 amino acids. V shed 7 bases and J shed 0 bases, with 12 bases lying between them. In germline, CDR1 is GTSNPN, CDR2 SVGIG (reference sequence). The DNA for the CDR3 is TGTGCCTCCCCGGTCATCTCTAACTATGGCTACACCTTC. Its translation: CASPVISNYGYTF.

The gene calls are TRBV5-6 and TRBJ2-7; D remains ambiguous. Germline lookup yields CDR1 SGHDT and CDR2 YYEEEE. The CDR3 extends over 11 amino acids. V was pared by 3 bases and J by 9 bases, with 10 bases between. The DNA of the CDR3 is TGTGCCAGCAGCTCGGACGGCTGGCAGTACTTC. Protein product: CASSSDGWQYF. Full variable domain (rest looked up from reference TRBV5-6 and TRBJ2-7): DAGVTQSPTHLIKTRGQQVTLRCSPKSGHDTVSWYQQALGQGPQFIFQYYEEEERQRGNFPDRFSGHQFPNYSSELNVNALLLGDSALYLCASSSDGWQYFGPGTRLTVT.

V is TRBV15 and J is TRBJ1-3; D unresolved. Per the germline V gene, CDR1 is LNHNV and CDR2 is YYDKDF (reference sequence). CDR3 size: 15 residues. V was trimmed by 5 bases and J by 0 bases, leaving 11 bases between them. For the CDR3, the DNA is TGTGCCACCAGCCGACAAGTTTACTCTGGAAACACCATATATTTT. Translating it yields CATSRQVYSGNTIYF. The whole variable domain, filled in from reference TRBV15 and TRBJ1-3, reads DAMVIQNPRYQVTQFGKPVTLSCSQTLNHNVMYWYQQKSSQAPKLLFHYYDKDFNNEADTPDNFQSRRPNTSFCFLDIRSPGLGDTAMYLCATSRQVYSGNTIYFGEGSWLTVV.

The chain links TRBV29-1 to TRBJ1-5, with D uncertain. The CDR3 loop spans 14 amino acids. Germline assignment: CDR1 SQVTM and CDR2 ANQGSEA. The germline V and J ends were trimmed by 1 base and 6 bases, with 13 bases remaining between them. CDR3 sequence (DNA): TGCAGCGTTGAAGCGGGAGGATCGGGTCAGCCCCAGCATTTT. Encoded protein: CSVEAGGSGQPQHF.

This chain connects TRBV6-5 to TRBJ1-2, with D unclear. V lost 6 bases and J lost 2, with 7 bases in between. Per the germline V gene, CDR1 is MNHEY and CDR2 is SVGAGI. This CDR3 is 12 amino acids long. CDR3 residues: CASSRENYGYTF. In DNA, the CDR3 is TGTGCCAGCAGCCGGGAAAACTATGGCTACACCTTC.

This CDR3 reads CASSFDRGNTEAFF. The CDR3 region has the DNA TGTGCCAGCAGCTTCGACAGGGGGAACACTGAAGCTTTCTTT. The rearrangement uses TRBV4-2 and TRBJ1-1; 8 bases are a match to TRBD1. J lost 1 base, V lost 5 bases, and 3 bases had no gene match. Per germline, CDR1 LGHNA and CDR2 YNFKEQ. The CDR3 extends over 14 amino acids.

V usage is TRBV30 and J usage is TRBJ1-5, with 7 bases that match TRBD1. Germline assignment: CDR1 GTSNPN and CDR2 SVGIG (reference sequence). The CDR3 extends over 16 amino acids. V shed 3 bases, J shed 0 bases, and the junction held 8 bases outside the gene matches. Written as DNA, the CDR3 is TGTGCCTGGAGCGCCGGGACAGCGTATAGCAATCAGCCCCAGCATTTT. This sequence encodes CAWSAGTAYSNQPQHF.

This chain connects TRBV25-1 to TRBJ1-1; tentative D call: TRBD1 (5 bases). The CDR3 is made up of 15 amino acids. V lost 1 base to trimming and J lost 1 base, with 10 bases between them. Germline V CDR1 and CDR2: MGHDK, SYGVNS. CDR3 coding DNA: TGTGCCAGCAGTGAATCGGGGACGGCGAACACTGAAGCTTTCTTT. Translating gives CASSESGTANTEAFF.

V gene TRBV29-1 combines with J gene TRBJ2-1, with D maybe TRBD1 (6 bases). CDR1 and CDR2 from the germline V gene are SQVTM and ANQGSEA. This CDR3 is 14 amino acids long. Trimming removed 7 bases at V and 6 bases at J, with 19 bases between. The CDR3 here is CSAPTGKRGNEQFF. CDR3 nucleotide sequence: TGCAGCGCCCCAACAGGGAAAAGGGGCAATGAGCAGTTCTTC.

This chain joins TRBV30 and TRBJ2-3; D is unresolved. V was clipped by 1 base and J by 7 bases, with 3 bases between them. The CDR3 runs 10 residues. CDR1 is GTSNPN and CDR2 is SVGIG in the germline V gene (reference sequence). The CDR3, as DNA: TGTGCCTGGAGTGACCATACGCAGTATTTT. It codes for CAWSDHTQYF.

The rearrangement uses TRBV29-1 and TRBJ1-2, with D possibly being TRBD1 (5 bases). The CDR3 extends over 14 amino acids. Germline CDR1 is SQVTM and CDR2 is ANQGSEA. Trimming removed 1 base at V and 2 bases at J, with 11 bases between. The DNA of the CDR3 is TGCAGCGTTGAAGCGGGGGGAACAAACTATGGCTACACCTTC. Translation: CSVEAGGTNYGYTF. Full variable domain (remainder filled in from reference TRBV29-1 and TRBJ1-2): SAVISQKPSRDICQRGTSLTIQCQVDSQVTMMFWYRQQPGQSLTLIATANQGSEATYESGFVIDKFPISRPNLTFSTLTVSNMSPEDSSIYLCSVEAGGTNYGYTFGSGTRLTVV.